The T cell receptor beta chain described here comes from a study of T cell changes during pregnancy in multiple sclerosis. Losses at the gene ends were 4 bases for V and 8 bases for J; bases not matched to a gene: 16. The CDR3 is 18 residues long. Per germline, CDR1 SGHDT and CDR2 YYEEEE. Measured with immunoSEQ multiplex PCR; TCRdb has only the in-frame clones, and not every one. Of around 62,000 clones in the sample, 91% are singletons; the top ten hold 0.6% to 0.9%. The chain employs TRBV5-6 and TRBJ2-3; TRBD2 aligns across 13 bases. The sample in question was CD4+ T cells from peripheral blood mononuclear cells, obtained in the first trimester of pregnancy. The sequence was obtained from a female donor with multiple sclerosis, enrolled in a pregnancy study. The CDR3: CASSPRTSGGDPAGTQYF. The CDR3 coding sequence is TGTGCCAGCAGCCCACGGACTAGCGGGGGTGACCCCGCTGGTACGCAGTATTTT.